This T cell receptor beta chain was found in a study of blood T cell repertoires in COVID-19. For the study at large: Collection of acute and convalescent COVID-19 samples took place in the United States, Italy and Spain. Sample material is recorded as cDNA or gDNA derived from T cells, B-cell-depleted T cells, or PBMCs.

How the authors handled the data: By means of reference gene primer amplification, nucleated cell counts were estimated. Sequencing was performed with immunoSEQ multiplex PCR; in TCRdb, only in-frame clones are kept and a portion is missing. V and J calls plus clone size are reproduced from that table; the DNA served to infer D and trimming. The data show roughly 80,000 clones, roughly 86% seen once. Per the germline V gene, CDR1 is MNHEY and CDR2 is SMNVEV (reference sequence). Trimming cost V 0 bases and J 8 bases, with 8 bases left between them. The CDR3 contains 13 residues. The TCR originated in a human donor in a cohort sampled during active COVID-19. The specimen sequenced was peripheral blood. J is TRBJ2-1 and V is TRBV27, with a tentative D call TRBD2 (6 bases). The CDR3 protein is CASSLSRGDEQFF. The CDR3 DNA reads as TGTGCCAGCAGTTTATCGCGGGGCGATGAGCAGTTCTTC.